A single sample gave rise to the 12 T cell receptor beta chains below, sequenced in a study of cytomegalovirus exposure and HLA in healthy donors. Data came from immunoSEQ multiplex PCR; TCRdb stores just in-frame clones and leaves some out. The data hold 250,000 to 400,000 clones, with approximately 86% observed a single time. Sample: PBMCs. The receptors were gathered from a woman aged 25 to 39 in good health and CMV-seropositive.

V is TRBV9 and J is TRBJ2-3; D might be TRBD1 (7 bases). The germline gives CDR1 SGDLS, CDR2 YYNGEE. Trimming cost V 3 bases and J 8 bases, with 28 bases left between them. The length of the CDR3 is 18 residues. The CDR3 here is CASSAPDMTGKGLGTQYF. Written as DNA, the CDR3 is TGTGCCAGCAGCGCCCCGGACATGACAGGGAAGGGACTCGGTACGCAGTATTTT.

This chain links TRBV5-1 with TRBJ2-1; D is tentatively TRBD1 or TRBD2 (5 bases each). This CDR3 comprises 13 residues. V lost 4 bases and J lost 9, with 14 bases in between. Germline V CDR1 and CDR2: SGHRS, YFSETQ. CDR3 region: CASSPGHAGEQFF. CDR3 in DNA: TGCGCCAGCAGCCCGGGGCATGCTGGTGAGCAGTTCTTC. Complete variable domain (other parts from reference TRBV5-1 and TRBJ2-1): KAGVTQTPRYLIKTRGQQVTLSCSPISGHRSVSWYQQTPGQGLQFLFEYFSETQRNKGNFPGRFSGRQFSNSRSEMNVSTLELGDSALYLCASSPGHAGEQFFGPGTRLTVL.

This chain connects TRBV6-1 to TRBJ1-2; no clear D. Trimming left V 4 bases short and J 4 bases short, with 10 bases between. This CDR3 has 13 amino acids. Germline V CDR1 and CDR2: MNHNS, SASEGT. The CDR3 sequence is CASSARTVYGYTF. DNA of the CDR3: TGTGCCAGCAGTGCCCGGACGGTCTATGGCTACACCTTC.

The gene calls are TRBV6-5 and TRBJ2-3; 7 nucleotides align to TRBD2. After removal of 2 bases from V and 4 bases from J, the junction contained 9 bases not matched to a gene. Looked up from germline, CDR1 is MNHEY and CDR2 is SVGAGI. This CDR3 comprises 16 residues. CDR3 region: CASSYVPGGRSDTQYF. The CDR3 nucleotides read TGTGCCAGCAGTTACGTGCCGGGGGGTCGCTCAGATACGCAGTATTTT.

This chain joins TRBV6-5 and TRBJ2-7; 11 bases are a match to TRBD2. Germline V gene lookup returns CDR1 MNHEY and CDR2 SVGAGI. This CDR3 region has 15 residues. The trim removed 0 bases at V and 7 bases at J, leaving 5 bases unmatched. CDR3 sequence: CASSYSTSGTGEQYF. The CDR3 region has the DNA TGTGCCAGCAGTTACTCGACTAGCGGGACGGGGGAGCAGTACTTC.

This clone has just a few counts. V and J are TRBV11-2 and TRBJ1-4; D call uncertain. The CDR3 consists of 12 residues. Germline assignment: CDR1 SGHAT and CDR2 FQNNGV. Trimming pared 5 bases from V and 8 bases from J, leaving 9 bases between. CDR3 region: CASSRTGEKLFF. The CDR3 DNA reads TGTGCCAGCAGCCGGACTGGGGAAAAACTGTTTTTT.

V and J are TRBV28 and TRBJ1-1; 8 positions agree with TRBD1. Losses at the gene ends were 6 bases for V and 6 bases for J; bases not matched to a gene: 9. CDR3 size: 14 residues. CDR1 is MDHEN and CDR2 is SYDVKM in the germline V gene. CDR3 sequence reads: CASRAPGGVPEAFF. CDR3 bases: TGTGCCAGCAGGGCCCCAGGGGGCGTCCCTGAAGCTTTCTTT. Based on the CDR3 plus reference TRBV28 and TRBJ1-1, the full variable domain is DVKVTQSSRYLVKRTGEKVFLECVQDMDHENMFWYRQDPGLGLRLIYFSYDVKMKEKGDIPEGYSVSREKKERFSLILESASTNQTSMYLCASRAPGGVPEAFFGQGTRLTVV.

The rearrangement uses TRBV7-6 and TRBJ2-2, with D uncertain. V was clipped by 5 bases and J by 8 bases, with 12 bases between them. Germline V gene lookup returns CDR1 SGHVS and CDR2 FNYEAQ. This CDR3 spans 13 amino acids. The CDR3 nucleotides are TGTGCCAGCAGCCGGGCCCAACCGGGGGAGCTGTTTTTT. Translation gives CASSRAQPGELFF.

This chain links TRBV7-9 with TRBJ2-2, with D unresolved. Trimming removed 7 bases from V and 6 bases from J, with 12 bases in between. Germline V lookup: CDR1 SEHNR, CDR2 FQNEAQ (reference sequence). The CDR3 is 13 residues long. The CDR3, as DNA: TGTGCCAGCACCATCTTCTCCGCCGGGGAGCTGTTTTTT. As protein: CASTIFSAGELFF.

The chain joins TRBV30 to TRBJ2-5, with 7 bases fitting TRBD1. Per germline, CDR1 GTSNPN and CDR2 SVGIG (reference sequence). The CDR3 has 17 residues. V gave up 0 bases and J gave up 7 bases; unmatched junction bases: 17. CDR3 amino acids: CAWSVLLTGASRVTQYF. The DNA for the CDR3 is TGTGCCTGGAGTGTACTGCTAACAGGGGCGTCTCGGGTGACCCAGTACTTC.

CDR3 amino acids: CARSLVYEQYF. The CDR3 DNA sequence: TGTGCCAGAAGCTTGGTCTACGAGCAGTACTTC. V gene TRBV5-3 combines with J gene TRBJ2-7, with no clear D. TRBV5-3 is an ORF; its function is uncertain. This CDR3 has 11 residues. With 0 bases removed from V and 3 bases from J, the gap between germline ends came to 1 base.

This chain links TRBV27 with TRBJ2-1, with 9 bases matching TRBD2. The CDR3 extends over 15 amino acids. The V gene's germline CDR1 is MNHEY and CDR2 SMNVEV (reference sequence). The ends lost 2 bases at V and 6 bases at J; junction bases unmatched: 5. DNA for the CDR3: TGTGCCAGCAGTTTAGCGGGAGGGTCCCTCAATGAGCAGTTCTTC. Its protein is CASSLAGGSLNEQFF.